This TCR beta chain was captured in a study of STAT5B mutations in CD4+ large granular lymphocyte leukemia. Study outcomes and limitations: Top patient clones used TRBV06 genes more often: 8/27 versus 2/35 in controls. Over 20% of private leukemic clonotypes occurred rarely in other patients' non-leukemic repertoires.

This clone was seen once. Antigen: not known. CDR3 length: 19 amino acids. The J segment lost 0 bases and the V segment lost 3 bases, leaving 15 bases of the junction unmatched. CDR1 and CDR2 (germline): SGHRS, YFSETQ. Sequencing was at survey level. Per the original methods: A productive frequency of 2.59 x 10-5 was the lowest detectable. This table comes from immunoSEQ multiplex PCR, and its TCRdb copy is limited to in-frame clones, with some not included. V and J calls plus clone size are reproduced from that table; the DNA served to infer D and trimming. The data show more than 20,000 clones, over 60% seen once.

Sequenced material: CD4+ T cells from blood buffy coats. The TCR originated in a human donor in good health. The V gene is TRBV5-1, the J gene TRBJ1-3; 7 nucleotides agree with TRBD1. CDR3 residues: CASSSRKGQRELSGNTIYF. The CDR3, as DNA: TGCGCCAGCAGCTCTCGGAAGGGACAGAGAGAACTCTCTGGAAACACCATATATTTT.